These 30 T cell receptor beta chains originate from one sample sequenced in a study of PD-1 and CTLA-4 blockade in melanoma. Generated by immunoSEQ multiplex PCR, the TCRdb table keeps only in-frame clones and is missing some. The data contain 15,000 to 20,000 clones, 60% to 75% of them seen just once; the ten biggest clones take up about 15%. The sample was CD8+ T cells from peripheral blood, taken before anti-PD-1 treatment. The source of these receptors is a human donor with melanoma.

The rearrangement links TRBV6-2 or TRBV6-3 to TRBJ2-1; D tentatively reads TRBD1 or TRBD2 (6 bases each). The CDR3 spans 12 residues. Per germline, CDR1 MNHEY and CDR2 SVGEGT. Trimming removed 2 bases from V and 10 bases from J, with 9 bases in between. CDR3 nucleotides: TGTGCCAGCAGTTACGGGGGGCAAGAGCAGTTCTTC. Its protein is CASSYGGQEQFF.

The chain links TRBV7-8 to TRBJ1-1; D ambiguous. This CDR3 contains 15 residues. Germline values: CDR1 SGHVS, CDR2 FQNEAQ. With 2 bases removed from V and 3 bases from J, the gap between germline ends came to 13 bases. The CDR3 is CASSLRETGDTEAFF. In DNA form, the CDR3 reads TGTGCCAGCAGCTTACGTGAGACCGGGGACACTGAAGCTTTCTTT. The full variable domain, its missing parts supplied by reference TRBV7-8 and TRBJ1-1, is GAGVSQSPRYKVAKRGQDVALRCDPISGHVSLFWYQQALGQGPEFLTYFQNEAQLDKSGLPSDRFFAERPEGSVSTLKIQRTQQEDSAVYLCASSLRETGDTEAFFGQGTRLTVV.

This sequence joins TRBV19 and TRBJ2-7; 9 bases fit TRBD1. The V segment lost 1 base and the J segment 5 bases; nucleotides outside the gene matches: 6. This CDR3 has 15 residues. Germline V lookup: CDR1 LNHDA, CDR2 SQIVND (reference sequence). CDR3 residues: CASSIAPTGGNEQYF. The CDR3 coding sequence is TGTGCCAGTAGTATAGCCCCGACAGGGGGGAACGAGCAGTACTTC.

This clone was counted between two and nine times. The rearrangement joins TRBV30 to TRBJ1-5; perhaps TRBD1 as D (5 bases). The CDR3 is made up of 13 amino acids. Per germline, CDR1 GTSNPN and CDR2 SVGIG (reference sequence). V was trimmed by 2 bases and J by 7 bases, leaving 12 bases between them. CDR3 nucleotide sequence: TGTGCCTGGAGTTCAGGGAGGTGGCAGCCCCAGCATTTT. This sequence encodes CAWSSGRWQPQHF.

The sample holds a few counts of this clone. CDR3 bases: TGTGCCTGGAGTGTAATGCGGGGGGGTGAAGAGACCCAGTACTTC. It yields the protein CAWSVMRGGEETQYF. The rearrangement uses TRBV30 and TRBJ2-5; 9 bases line up with TRBD2. CDR3 size: 15 residues. The V segment lost 0 bases and the J segment 3 bases; nucleotides outside the gene matches: 5. Germline lookup yields CDR1 GTSNPN and CDR2 SVGIG (reference sequence). Full variable domain (rest looked up from reference TRBV30 and TRBJ2-5): SQTIHQWPATLVQPVGSPLSLECTVEGTSNPNLYWYRQAAGRGLQLLFYSVGIGQISSEVPQNLSASRPQDRQFILSSKKLLLSDSGFYLCAWSVMRGGEETQYFGPGTRLLVL.

J is TRBJ1-1 and V is TRBV28, with TRBD1 as a possible D gene (5 bases). V was cut by 0 bases and J by 2 bases, with 16 bases left in between. The CDR3 is made up of 17 amino acids. In germline, CDR1 is MDHEN, CDR2 SYDVKM. The CDR3 nucleotides read TGTGCCAGCAGTTTATGGGCCGGCGGGACGGCAAACACTGAAGCTTTCTTT. Translation gives CASSLWAGGTANTEAFF.

This sequence joins TRBV27 and TRBJ1-1, with D possibly TRBD1 on 5 matching bases. V lost 2 bases and J 1 base, leaving 5 bases between the germline ends. This CDR3 contains 13 residues. Germline CDR1 and CDR2: MNHEY and SMNVEV (reference sequence). CDR3 protein: CASSLGGNTEAFF. In DNA form, the CDR3 reads TGTGCCAGCAGTTTAGGGGGGAACACTGAAGCTTTCTTT.

The chain carries TRBV6-2 or TRBV6-3 and TRBJ2-1; 9 nucleotides align to TRBD2. The CDR3 totals 16 residues. Germline-derived CDR1 and CDR2 are MNHEY and SVGEGT. V lost 4 bases and J lost 0; bases outside the gene matches: 4. The CDR3 here is CASSSKRGDSYNEQFF. CDR3 bases: TGTGCCAGCAGTTCCAAGCGGGGGGACTCCTACAATGAGCAGTTCTTC.

CDR3 DNA sequence: TGTGCCAGCACCCAAGTCTCCGGGTCCACTGAAGCTTTCTTT. This codes for CASTQVSGSTEAFF. The J gene is TRBJ1-1, the V gene TRBV27; D remains unclear. The CDR3 runs 14 residues. Trimming took off 7 bases at V and 4 bases at J, with 16 bases between the two ends. Germline-derived CDR1 and CDR2 are MNHEY and SMNVEV (reference sequence).

This chain links TRBV24-1 with TRBJ1-5; possible D gene TRBD1, 6 bases. Trimming cost V 5 bases and J 7 bases, with 11 bases left between them. The CDR3 loop spans 13 amino acids. The germline V gene encodes CDR1 KGHDR and CDR2 SFDVKD. CDR3 coding DNA: TGTGCCACCAGTGCGGGGGCACGACAGCCCCAGCATTTT. Translation gives CATSAGARQPQHF.

This chain uses TRBV19 with TRBJ1-2; D gene ambiguous. Trimming shortened V by 8 bases and J by 7 bases, and 11 bases separated the two germline ends. The length of the CDR3 is 11 residues. Germline lookup yields CDR1 LNHDA and CDR2 SQIVND (reference sequence). CDR3 sequence: CASEAHGGYTF. In DNA, the CDR3 is TGTGCCAGTGAGGCGCATGGTGGCTACACCTTC. The complete variable domain, with remaining parts taken from reference TRBV19 and TRBJ1-2, reads DGGITQSPKYLFRKEGQNVTLSCEQNLNHDAMYWYRQDPGQGLRLIYYSQIVNDFQKGDIAEGYSVSREKKESFPLTVTSAQKNPTAFYLCASEAHGGYTFGSGTRLTVV.

This clone has just a few counts. This chain links TRBV2 with TRBJ1-1; D remains unclear. Trimming stripped 7 bases from V and 1 base from J, with 10 bases between. The CDR3 is 13 amino acids. In germline, CDR1 is SNHLY, CDR2 FYNNEI. The chain's CDR3 is CASIRVPNTEAFF. CDR3 sequence (DNA): TGTGCCAGCATTCGGGTCCCGAACACTGAAGCTTTCTTT.

CDR3: CASSKQGARLNEQFF. CDR3 DNA sequence: TGTGCCAGCAGTAAACAGGGGGCGCGGTTAAATGAGCAGTTCTTC. The chain has TRBV6-5 and TRBJ2-1, with 9 bases lining up with TRBD1. Losses at the gene ends were 5 bases for V and 7 bases for J; bases not matched to a gene: 9. Germline V gene lookup returns CDR1 MNHEY and CDR2 SVGAGI. The CDR3 consists of 15 residues.

The chain joins TRBV5-6 to TRBJ1-1, with 9 bases identical to TRBD1. There are 15 residues in the CDR3. Trimming took 0 bases from V and 7 from J; bases not matched to a gene: 7. Germline V lookup: CDR1 SGHDT, CDR2 YYEEEE. The CDR3 DNA is TGTGCCAGCAGCTTGGGGGACAGGGAGTATGGTGAAGCTTTCTTT. As protein: CASSLGDREYGEAFF.

The V gene is TRBV24-1, the J gene TRBJ1-6; D is possibly TRBD1 (5 bases). Per the germline V gene, CDR1 is KGHDR and CDR2 is SFDVKD. This CDR3 has 15 residues. V was clipped by 5 bases and J by 7 bases, with 14 bases between them. The CDR3 DNA sequence: TGTGCCACCAGTGCCGGGAGGGGTCTAAATTCACCCCTCCACTTT. This sequence encodes CATSAGRGLNSPLHF.

The rearrangement uses TRBV7-2 and TRBJ1-5; D remains ambiguous. This CDR3 has 15 amino acids. V lost 3 bases, J lost 6 bases, and 15 bases lay in between. The germline gives CDR1 SGHTA, CDR2 FQGNSA. In DNA form, the CDR3 reads TGTGCCAGCAGCTTCCTAGACGGCTTAGGTCAGCCCCAGCATTTT. The encoded protein is CASSFLDGLGQPQHF.

CDR3 sequence (DNA): TGCGCCAGCAGCTTCAACACCGGGGAGCTGTTTTTT. Its protein product is CASSFNTGELFF. J is TRBJ2-2 and V is TRBV5-1; no firm D call. This CDR3 is 12 amino acids long. In germline, CDR1 is SGHRS, CDR2 YFSETQ. V gave up 2 bases and J gave up 2 bases, with 1 base separating them.

This clone was recorded a few times. The chain couples TRBV3-1 (or the pseudogene TRBV3-2) to TRBJ1-2, with D perhaps matching TRBD1 (6 bases). CDR1 is LGHDT, CDR2 YNNKEL, per germline (reference sequence). Deletions cut 0 bases from V and 0 bases from J, with 17 bases between. The CDR3 covers 18 residues. The CDR3 region has the DNA TGTGCCAGCAGCCAAGATCAGGAGGGGGTGATAGCTAACTATGGCTACACCTTC. Its protein product is CASSQDQEGVIANYGYTF.

The sample holds one count of this clone. The chain uses TRBV29-1 and TRBJ1-1, with D tentatively TRBD1 (5 bases). The CDR3 has 12 residues. From germline, CDR1 is SQVTM and CDR2 ANQGSEA. The V end lost 6 bases, the J end lost 6 bases, and 14 bases lay between the germline ends. CDR3 region: CSVLTGWAEAFF. CDR3 nucleotide sequence: TGCAGCGTATTAACAGGCTGGGCTGAAGCTTTCTTT.

V usage is TRBV2 and J usage is TRBJ1-2, with 7 bases aligning to TRBD1. The CDR3 is made up of 12 amino acids. Germline V gene sequence: CDR1 SNHLY, CDR2 FYNNEI. The junction had 8 bases not matched to a gene; V was cut back by 8 bases and J by 8 bases. The CDR3, as DNA: TGTGCCAGCCCGGACAGGTCCCAAGGCTACACCTTC. It specifies CASPDRSQGYTF. The entire variable domain, with the rest obtained from reference TRBV2 and TRBJ1-2, is as follows: EPEVTQTPSHQVTQMGQEVILRCVPISNHLYFYWYRQILGQKVEFLVSFYNNEISEKSEIFDDQFSVERPDGSNFTLKIRSTKLEDSAMYFCASPDRSQGYTFGSGTRLTVV.

J is TRBJ2-7 and V is TRBV14; the D is unclear. Trimming shortened V by 2 bases and J by 3 bases, and 14 bases separated the two germline ends. Looked up from germline, CDR1 is SGHDN and CDR2 is FVKESK. The CDR3 spans 15 residues. The CDR3 nucleotides are TGTGCCAGCAGCCAAAGTCCTTCCTCGGGCTACGAGCAGTACTTC. This encodes CASSQSPSSGYEQYF.

The chain carries TRBV2 and TRBJ1-1; D is unclear. This CDR3 region has 13 residues. V was clipped by 7 bases and J by 1 base, with 10 bases between them. Germline assignment: CDR1 SNHLY and CDR2 FYNNEI. The CDR3 here is CASTHGQNTEAFF. CDR3 nucleotide sequence: TGTGCCAGCACCCATGGGCAGAACACTGAAGCTTTCTTT.

A few counts support this clone. This chain links TRBV5-6 with TRBJ2-6, with a possible D match to TRBD2 (5 bases). Between the trimmed V and J ends, which lost 2 bases and 4 bases, there was a span of 10 bases. This CDR3 comprises 15 residues. The germline V gene encodes CDR1 SGHDT and CDR2 YYEEEE. The CDR3 loop reads CASSLLGWGANVLTF. CDR3 coding DNA: TGTGCCAGCAGCTTACTAGGTTGGGGGGCCAACGTCCTGACTTTC.

The chain employs TRBV9 and TRBJ2-3; 7 nucleotides align to TRBD2. The CDR3 has 14 amino acids. V was pared by 3 bases and J by 0 bases, with 1 base of the junction left unmatched. In germline, CDR1 is SGDLS, CDR2 YYNGEE. The CDR3 DNA is TGTGCCAGCAGCGCTAGCGGTAGCACAGATACGCAGTATTTT. It yields the protein CASSASGSTDTQYF.

The V and J genes are TRBV27 and TRBJ1-2; D remains unclear. The CDR3 has 14 residues. Germline CDR1 reads MNHEY; CDR2 reads SMNVEV (reference sequence). The V and J ends lost 3 bases and 0 bases respectively, with 8 bases between them. In nucleotides, the CDR3 is TGTGCCAGCAGTTTGGGGATAGCTAACTATGGCTACACCTTC. Its protein is CASSLGIANYGYTF.

The gene calls are TRBV30 and TRBJ2-3; no reliable D call. Trimming left V 0 bases short and J 5 bases short, with 6 bases between. Germline assignment: CDR1 GTSNPN and CDR2 SVGIG (reference sequence). The CDR3 is 12 amino acids. The CDR3 loop is CAWSVVVDTQYF. DNA of the CDR3: TGTGCCTGGAGTGTAGTGGTAGATACGCAGTATTTT.

This clone was seen only a few times. This sequence joins TRBV3-1 (or the pseudogene TRBV3-2) and TRBJ2-2; 8 bases map to TRBD2. The CDR3 covers 13 residues. The germline gives CDR1 LGHDT, CDR2 YNNKEL (reference sequence). With V trimmed by 4 bases and J by 5 bases, 0 bases remained unmatched. Written as DNA, the CDR3 is TGTGCCAGCAGCCTAGCGGGGACCGGGGAGCTGTTTTTT. Translating gives CASSLAGTGELFF.

The chain couples TRBV7-9 to TRBJ1-1; 7 bases map to TRBD1. Trimming cost V 1 base and J 0 bases; bases outside gene matches: 2. CDR3 length: 15 amino acids. In germline, CDR1 is SEHNR, CDR2 FQNEAQ (reference sequence). The CDR3 nucleotides are TGTGCCAGCAGCTTAGGGGGACAGATGAACACTGAAGCTTTCTTT. Its translation: CASSLGGQMNTEAFF. Full variable domain (outside the CDR3, taken from reference TRBV7-9 and TRBJ1-1): DTGVSQNPRHKITKRGQNVTFRCDPISEHNRLYWYRQTLGQGPEFLTYFQNEAQLEKSRLLSDRFSAERPKGSFSTLEIQRTEQGDSAMYLCASSLGGQMNTEAFFGQGTRLTVV.

The chain employs TRBV7-9 and TRBJ2-7, with D unclear. The CDR3 runs 13 residues. Germline values: CDR1 SEHNR, CDR2 FQNEAQ (reference sequence). V was trimmed by 5 bases and J by 3 bases, leaving 11 bases between them. CDR3 loop: CASSPLMDYEQYF. The CDR3 DNA reads TGTGCCAGCAGCCCATTAATGGACTACGAGCAGTACTTC.

The chain employs TRBV3-1 (or the pseudogene TRBV3-2) and TRBJ2-7; 10 bases are shared with TRBD2. Trimming removed 5 bases from V and 0 bases from J; junction bases left unmatched: 4. The CDR3 spans 15 residues. CDR1 is LGHDT and CDR2 is YNNKEL in the germline V gene (reference sequence). The CDR3 region has the DNA TGTGCCAGCAGCGTCGGACTAGCGGCCTCCTACGAGCAGTACTTC. As protein: CASSVGLAASYEQYF.